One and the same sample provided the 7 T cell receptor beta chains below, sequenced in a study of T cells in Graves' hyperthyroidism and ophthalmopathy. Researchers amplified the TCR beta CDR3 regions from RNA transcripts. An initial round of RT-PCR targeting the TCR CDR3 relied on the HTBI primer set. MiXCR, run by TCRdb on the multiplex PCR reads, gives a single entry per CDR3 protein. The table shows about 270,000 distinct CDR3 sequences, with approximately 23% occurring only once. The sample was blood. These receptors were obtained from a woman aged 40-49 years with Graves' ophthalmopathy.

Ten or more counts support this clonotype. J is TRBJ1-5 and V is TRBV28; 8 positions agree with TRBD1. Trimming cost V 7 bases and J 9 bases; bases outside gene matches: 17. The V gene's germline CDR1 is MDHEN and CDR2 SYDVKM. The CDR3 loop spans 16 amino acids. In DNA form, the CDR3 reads TGTGCCAGCAACCTACGGACAGGGCGGGGCGGTACGCCCCAGCATTTT. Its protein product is CASNLRTGRGGTPQHF.

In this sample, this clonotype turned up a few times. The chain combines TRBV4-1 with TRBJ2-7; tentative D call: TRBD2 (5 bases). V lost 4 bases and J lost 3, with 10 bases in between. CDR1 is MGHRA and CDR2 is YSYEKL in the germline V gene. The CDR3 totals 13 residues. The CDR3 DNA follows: TGCGCCAGCAGCCGTACTCGGGACTACGAGCAGTACTTC. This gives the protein CASSRTRDYEQYF.

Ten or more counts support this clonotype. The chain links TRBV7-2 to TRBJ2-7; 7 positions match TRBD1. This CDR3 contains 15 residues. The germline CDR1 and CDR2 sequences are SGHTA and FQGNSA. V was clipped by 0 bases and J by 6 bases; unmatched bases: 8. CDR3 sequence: CASSLALTGPSEQYF. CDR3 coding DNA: TGTGCCAGCAGCTTAGCGTTGACAGGGCCCAGCGAGCAGTACTTC. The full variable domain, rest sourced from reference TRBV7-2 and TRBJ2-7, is GAGVSQSPSNKVTEKGKDVELRCDPISGHTALYWYRQSLGQGLEFLIYFQGNSAPDKSGLPSDRFSAERTGGSVSTLTIQRTQQEDSAVYLCASSLALTGPSEQYFGPGTRLTVT.

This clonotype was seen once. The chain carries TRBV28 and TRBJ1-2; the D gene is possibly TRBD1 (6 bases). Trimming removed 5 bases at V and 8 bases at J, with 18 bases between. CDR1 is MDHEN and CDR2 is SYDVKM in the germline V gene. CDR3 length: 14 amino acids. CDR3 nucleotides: TGTGCCAGCAGTCCTGCCACATACAGGGCAGGCTACACCTTC. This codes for CASSPATYRAGYTF.

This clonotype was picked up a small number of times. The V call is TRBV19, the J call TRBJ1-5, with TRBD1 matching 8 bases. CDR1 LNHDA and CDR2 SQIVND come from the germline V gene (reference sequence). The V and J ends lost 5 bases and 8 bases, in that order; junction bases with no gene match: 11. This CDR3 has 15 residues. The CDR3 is CASSLDGQGLKPQHF. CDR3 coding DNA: TGTGCCAGTAGTCTCGACGGACAGGGCCTTAAGCCCCAGCATTTT.

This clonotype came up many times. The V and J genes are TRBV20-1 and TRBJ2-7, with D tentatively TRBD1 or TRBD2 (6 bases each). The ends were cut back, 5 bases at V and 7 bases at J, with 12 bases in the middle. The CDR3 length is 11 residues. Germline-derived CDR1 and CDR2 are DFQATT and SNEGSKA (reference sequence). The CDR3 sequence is CSAEKGGEQYF. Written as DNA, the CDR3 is TGCAGTGCTGAGAAAGGGGGGGAGCAGTACTTC.

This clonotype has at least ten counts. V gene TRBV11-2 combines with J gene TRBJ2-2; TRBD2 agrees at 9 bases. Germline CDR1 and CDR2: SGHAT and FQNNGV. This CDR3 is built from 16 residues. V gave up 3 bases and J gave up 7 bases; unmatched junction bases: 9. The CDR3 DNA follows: TGTGCCAGCAGCTTGGTGGGGACTAGCCTCGACGGGGAGCTGTTTTTT. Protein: CASSLVGTSLDGELFF.